One sample yielded the 20 T cell receptor beta chains listed below, sequenced in a study of a mutant IDH1 vaccine in newly diagnosed glioma. Assay used: immunoSEQ multiplex PCR; TCRdb lists only in-frame clones, some missing. The table records roughly 32,000 clones, 80% to 85% of them present only once. Specified time point: baseline, week 1 (first vaccination visit). Treatment denoted: pre-vaccination baseline after standard-of-care therapy. Source: peripheral blood mononuclear cells (PBMCs), taken from a glioma patient treated with radiotherapy, temozolomide or both. These receptors were obtained from a man aged 45-60 years with glioma. Some clones in this sample may be carry-over from other donors' samples.

This clone was recorded a few times. The chain carries TRBV9 and TRBJ2-5; TRBD1 or TRBD2 may be the D gene (6 bases each). The CDR3 spans 15 residues. CDR1 is SGDLS and CDR2 is YYNGEE in the germline V gene. With 4 bases removed from V and 5 bases from J, the gap between germline ends came to 18 bases. CDR3 DNA: TGTGCCAGCAGCCCGAGTTGGGGGGCTGGTGAGACCCAGTACTTC. Translated: CASSPSWGAGETQYF.

To note about this clone: Its ends do not fully match the called genes, so a read error is possible. The chain employs TRBV5-4 and TRBJ2-3; D unclear. Per germline, CDR1 SGHNT and CDR2 YYREEE (reference sequence). The CDR3 is made up of 17 amino acids. CDR3 in DNA: TGTGCCAGCACCTTGGGGTCCACCGTCTCTAGCACAGATACGCAGTATTTT. This translates into CASTLGSTVSSTDTQYF. Combining the CDR3 with reference TRBV5-4 and TRBJ2-3 gives the whole variable domain ETGVTQSPTHLIKTRGQQVTLRCSSQSGHNTVSWYQQALGQGPQFIFQYYREEENGRGNFPPRFSGLQFPNYSSELNVNALELDDSALYLCASTLGSTVSSTDTQYFGPGTRLTVL.

This clone has more than one count but fewer than ten. V gene TRBV7-2 combines with J gene TRBJ1-5; D gene uncertain. The CDR3 extends over 15 amino acids. Germline V gene lookup returns CDR1 SGHTA and CDR2 FQGNSA. The V gene lost 3 bases and the J gene lost 7 bases, with 16 bases spanning the gap. The CDR3 nucleotides are TGTGCCAGCAGCTTTTTTGTGGGGTCGGGACAGCCCCAGCATTTT. Its translation: CASSFFVGSGQPQHF.

This rearrangement joins TRBV28 to TRBJ1-1; D ambiguous. The CDR3 loop spans 12 amino acids. Trimming stripped 8 bases from V and 7 bases from J, with 14 bases between. Germline CDR1 MDHEN, CDR2 SYDVKM. The CDR3 sequence is CASGPAPIEAFF. For the CDR3, the DNA is TGTGCCAGCGGTCCAGCACCGATTGAAGCTTTCTTT.

This clone was detected only a few times. The J gene is TRBJ2-5, the V gene TRBV6-1; 9 nucleotides agree with TRBD1. Germline V gene lookup returns CDR1 MNHNS and CDR2 SASEGT. J gave up 6 bases and V 3 bases, and 8 bases lay outside the gene matches. The CDR3 runs 15 residues. The CDR3 reads CASSEDTGGSKTQYF. CDR3 sequence (DNA): TGTGCCAGCAGTGAGGACACAGGGGGCAGTAAGACCCAGTACTTC.

V is TRBV19 and J is TRBJ2-7; 8 bases line up with TRBD2. The trim removed 3 bases at V and 0 bases at J, leaving 1 base unmatched. Germline CDR1 is LNHDA and CDR2 is SQIVND (reference sequence). This CDR3 is built from 14 residues. The CDR3, as DNA: TGTGCCAGTAGTATCAGCGGGAGCTCCTACGAGCAGTACTTC. It specifies CASSISGSSYEQYF.

The chain joins TRBV19 to TRBJ2-7; TRBD2 aligns across 9 bases. The CDR3 contains 15 residues. Germline V gene lookup returns CDR1 LNHDA and CDR2 SQIVND (reference sequence). With V trimmed by 8 bases and J by 5 bases, 13 bases remained unmatched. CDR3 in DNA: TGTGCCAGTCGGGATTTAGCGGGAGATACTAACGAGCAGTACTTC. Encoded protein: CASRDLAGDTNEQYF.

A single count supports this clone. The rearrangement links TRBV9 to TRBJ1-1, with a possible D match to TRBD1 (5 bases). Germline CDR1 is SGDLS and CDR2 is YYNGEE. Trimming stripped 0 bases from V and 3 bases from J, with 12 bases between. This CDR3 is built from 15 residues. In DNA, the CDR3 is TGTGCCAGCAGCGTAGTGGGGCTTCGCGACACTGAAGCTTTCTTT. Protein sequence: CASSVVGLRDTEAFF.

This chain links TRBV2 with TRBJ2-7; 11 bases are shared with TRBD2. Trimming removed 7 bases from V and 6 bases from J; junction bases left unmatched: 14. This CDR3 has 16 residues. Germline assignment: CDR1 SNHLY and CDR2 FYNNEI. CDR3 protein: CASTEGPSGGPGEQYF. Here the CDR3 DNA reads TGTGCCAGCACCGAAGGACCTAGCGGGGGGCCAGGCGAGCAGTACTTC.

The genes are TRBV4-1 and TRBJ2-5; D gene uncertain. Trimming removed 0 bases at V and 0 bases at J, with 5 bases between. The germline gives CDR1 MGHRA, CDR2 YSYEKL. The CDR3 runs to 14 residues. The CDR3 reads CASSQDGYQETQYF. The CDR3 DNA reads TGCGCCAGCAGCCAAGATGGGTACCAAGAGACCCAGTACTTC.

This chain's CDR3 is CASSPTGGGEAFF. CDR3 coding DNA: TGTGCCAGCAGTCCGACAGGGGGCGGTGAAGCTTTCTTT. The chain joins TRBV27 to TRBJ1-1; 10 bases fit TRBD1. The CDR3 contains 13 residues. Germline-derived CDR1 and CDR2 are MNHEY and SMNVEV (reference sequence). The ends lost 5 bases at V and 7 bases at J; junction bases unmatched: 4.

CDR3 residues: CASSQGSANQETQYF. In DNA form, the CDR3 reads TGCGCCAGCAGCCAAGGGTCGGCGAACCAAGAGACCCAGTACTTC. The V gene is TRBV4-1, the J gene TRBJ2-5; D unclear. Trimming cost V 1 base and J 0 bases, with 9 bases left between them. Germline CDR1 MGHRA, CDR2 YSYEKL. The CDR3 length is 15 residues.

The chain is built from TRBV16 and TRBJ1-2; 7 nucleotides match TRBD1. There are 16 residues in the CDR3. V was clipped by 2 bases and J by 4 bases; unmatched bases: 10. Germline V lookup: CDR1 KGHSY, CDR2 FQNENV. The DNA of the CDR3 is TGTGCCAGCAGCCAAAGCCGGGACAGCTCTTTCTATGGCTACACCTTC. This sequence encodes CASSQSRDSSFYGYTF. Full variable domain (rest looked up from reference TRBV16 and TRBJ1-2): GEEVAQTPKHLVRGEGQKAKLYCAPIKGHSYVFWYQQVLKNEFKFLISFQNENVFDETGMPKERFSAKCLPNSPCSLEIQATKLEDSAVYFCASSQSRDSSFYGYTFGSGTRLTVV.

The CDR3 DNA reads as TGCGCCAGCAGCCGTCGCATCGGGACAGTCGACACTGAAGCTTTCTTT. Its protein is CASSRRIGTVDTEAFF. This chain uses TRBV5-1 with TRBJ1-1; TRBD1 agrees at 7 bases. The length of the CDR3 is 16 residues. V shed 4 bases, J shed 3 bases, and the junction held 12 bases outside the gene matches. In germline, CDR1 is SGHRS, CDR2 YFSETQ.

On this clone itself: Mismatch with germline at one junction end may stem from a read error. The chain employs TRBV18 and TRBJ1-2; 7 bases agree with TRBD1. The CDR3 totals 14 residues. Germline CDR1 and CDR2: KGHSH and LQKENI. In nucleotides, the CDR3 is TGTGCCAGCTCATCACCGGGACAGCCTTATGGCTACACCTTC. Its protein product is CASSSPGQPYGYTF. The variable domain in full, completed from reference TRBV18 and TRBJ1-2, reads NAGVMQNPRHLVRRRGQEARLRCSPMKGHSHVYWYRQLPEEGLKFMVYLQKENIIDESGMPKERFSAEFPKEGPSILRIQQVVRGDSAAYFCASSSPGQPYGYTFGSGTRLTVV.

The chain uses TRBV2 and TRBJ2-1; D is unclear. Germline values: CDR1 SNHLY, CDR2 FYNNEI. V was shortened by 6 bases and J by 8 bases, with 8 bases between the two germline ends. This CDR3 has 11 residues. CDR3 in DNA: TGTGCCAGCAGCCTCCACGATGAGCAGTTCTTC. Its protein product is CASSLHDEQFF. The variable domain in full, completed from reference TRBV2 and TRBJ2-1, reads EPEVTQTPSHQVTQMGQEVILRCVPISNHLYFYWYRQILGQKVEFLVSFYNNEISEKSEIFDDQFSVERPDGSNFTLKIRSTKLEDSAMYFCASSLHDEQFFGPGTRLTVL.

This rearrangement joins TRBV4-1 to TRBJ2-7; the D gene could be TRBD1 or TRBD2 (5 bases each). The CDR3 is made up of 15 amino acids. Trimming stripped 4 bases from V and 2 bases from J, with 15 bases between. Germline V CDR1 and CDR2: MGHRA, YSYEKL. The CDR3 DNA is TGCGCCAGCAGCCCAGAGGGGTTGGGGGCCTACGAGCAGTACTTC. Its protein is CASSPEGLGAYEQYF.

The J gene is TRBJ1-5, the V gene TRBV6-1; possible D gene TRBD1, 6 bases. The germline gives CDR1 MNHNS, CDR2 SASEGT. The CDR3 is 13 amino acids. V shed 7 bases and J shed 3 bases, with 10 bases lying between them. The CDR3: CASKGTTNQPQHF. Written as DNA, the CDR3 is TGTGCCAGCAAAGGGACAACCAATCAGCCCCAGCATTTT.

The chain has TRBV7-9 and TRBJ1-2; no clear D. The CDR3 runs to 16 residues. The germline V gene encodes CDR1 SEHNR and CDR2 FQNEAQ (reference sequence). V lost 5 bases, J lost 3 bases, and 19 bases lay in between. CDR3 loop: CASSEIIHFEDYGYTF. The CDR3, as DNA: TGTGCCAGCAGCGAAATTATACACTTTGAGGACTATGGCTACACCTTC. Full variable domain (remainder filled in from reference TRBV7-9 and TRBJ1-2): DTGVSQNPRHKITKRGQNVTFRCDPISEHNRLYWYRQTLGQGPEFLTYFQNEAQLEKSRLLSDRFSAERPKGSFSTLEIQRTEQGDSAMYLCASSEIIHFEDYGYTFGSGTRLTVV.

The V call is TRBV2, the J call TRBJ2-7; D is tentatively TRBD1 or TRBD2 (5 bases each). The CDR3 sequence is 15 residues long. With 4 bases removed from V and 2 bases from J, the gap between germline ends came to 15 bases. The germline V gene encodes CDR1 SNHLY and CDR2 FYNNEI. The CDR3 region is CASSGGWDGTYEQYF. The CDR3 bases are TGTGCCAGCAGTGGGGGCTGGGACGGAACCTACGAGCAGTACTTC. Using reference TRBV2 and TRBJ2-7 for the parts outside the CDR3, the full variable domain is EPEVTQTPSHQVTQMGQEVILRCVPISNHLYFYWYRQILGQKVEFLVSFYNNEISEKSEIFDDQFSVERPDGSNFTLKIRSTKLEDSAMYFCASSGGWDGTYEQYFGPGTRLTVT.